The entry below gives a single T cell receptor beta chain sequence along with its context. J was trimmed by 2 bases and V by 4 bases; bases with no gene match: 0. The CDR3 has 14 amino acids. Germline values: CDR1 LGHDT, CDR2 YNNKEL (reference sequence). Sequencing was performed with immunoSEQ multiplex PCR; in TCRdb, only in-frame clones are kept and a portion is missing. The table includes roughly 130,000 clones, under 85% detected once. The data belong to a study of blood T cell repertoires in COVID-19. The receptor was isolated from a man in his forties with active or convalescent COVID-19. The chain couples TRBV3-1 (or the pseudogene TRBV3-2) to TRBJ2-5, with 11 bases matching TRBD2. Material: peripheral blood. The CDR3 is CASSLAGGQETQYF. The CDR3 DNA follows: TGTGCCAGCAGCCTAGCGGGGGGGCAAGAGACCCAGTACTTC.